This T cell receptor (beta chain) comes out of a study of molecular identifiers for immune sequencing clone quantification (dated by TCRdb to the late 2010s). As for the study more broadly: For a replicate experiment, RNA from around 20,000 or 99,000 naive CD8 T cells was divided into five aliquots, of which four were sequenced. This methods study used CD8 T cells to benchmark TCR RNA copy counting and molecular-identifier clustering-based TCR repertoire sequencing (MIDCIRS).

The CDR3, from cysteine to phenylalanine, totals 15 residues. The kept DNA is CDR3 alone, 45 bases in frame from the first base. CDR1 PRHDT and CDR2 FYEKMQ were looked up in the germline V gene (reference sequence). V is pared back by 1 base and J by 1 base, with 9 bases lying between the germline termini. Notes on this clonotype: No cognate antigen has been identified for it. Given a much more abundant clone one base away, this may be a read error.

General conclusions and limits of the study: When barcode sub-clustering was left out, chimeric consensus sequences inflated TCR diversity, with chimeras reaching as high as 47%. Spiked-in Jurkat TCR RNA equal to a single cell's worth was reported to be detectable even within 1,100,000 naive CD8 T cells. In CMV-specific effector cells, over 98% of molecules were held by clones above 20 RNA copies, whereas under 1% of molecules were held by such clones in naive cells. Naive libraries contained spiked-in Jurkat TCR RNA (approximately nine copies' worth), which is not part of the donor repertoire. Roughly 3 recovered TCR RNA copies per cell were obtained by modeling, versus about ten by digital PCR, implying a capture efficiency of 25% to 35%. Identical TCR molecules sharing a barcode could cause highly expanded clone sizes to be underestimated.

The library came from PCR. TCRdb lists the instrument as NextSeq 500. Preparation of bulk TCR libraries followed a previously described approach, with the TCR primers listed in Table S5. The Qiagen AllPrep DNA/RNA kit was used to purify total RNA. Before any analysis, reads coming from multiple sequencing runs of the same library were combined into one pool. As for the original processing: Only reads with exact TCR constant sequence were kept, trimmed to 150 nt, and grouped by their 12-nt molecular barcodes. Reads in each barcode group were sub-clustered using a 15% Levenshtein threshold, and a quality-weighted consensus sequence was built for each RNA molecule. Non-functional sequences were excluded, and lower-count sequences lying one edit away from another sequence were also excluded. Barcode sub-clusters with fewer than 20% of the maximum read count were removed, based on fitting two negative binomial distributions. The public reads were reanalyzed by TCRdb: fastp trimming at Q25, MiXCR alignment, in-frame beta chains only. Rows with a matching CDR3 protein are joined into one entry that keeps the most common DNA and genes. These V and J calls derive from TCRdb rather than the authors' analysis. A total of about 630,000 distinct CDR3 sequences appear in this sample, approximately 24% of them only once. The ten largest clones capture about 0.84% of the sample.

Libraries of naive CD8 T cells were built from approximately 20,000 to 1,000,000 sorted cells, with 10%, 30% or 50% of the purified RNA used. Naive CD8 T cells were FACS-sorted as CD8+CD4-CCR7+CD45RA+ on a BD FACSAria II into RLT Plus buffer. To test detection sensitivity, Jurkat RNA equivalent to more than 8 TCR copies was spiked into samples of roughly 19,000-1,000,000 naive CD8 T cells. Enrichment of CD8 T cells was done with RosetteSep CD8+ T Cell Enrichment Cocktail plus Ficoll-Paque, and ACK red cell lysis came afterward. The clonotype comes from a human donor in good health. Some libraries in this study had Jurkat cell RNA spiked in. The specimen sequenced was naive CD8+ T cells from blood, with Jurkat cell RNA spiked in. The cell subset or site label, as the study defines it: FACS-sorted CD8+CD4-CCR7+CD45RA+ naive T cells. The V and J genes are TRBV13 and TRBJ2-3, with no confidently assigned D gene. The nucleotide sequence is given as TGTGCCAGCAGCTTAGCGCCACAAGGCACAGATACGCAGTATTTT. This sequence encodes CASSLAPQGTDTQYF.